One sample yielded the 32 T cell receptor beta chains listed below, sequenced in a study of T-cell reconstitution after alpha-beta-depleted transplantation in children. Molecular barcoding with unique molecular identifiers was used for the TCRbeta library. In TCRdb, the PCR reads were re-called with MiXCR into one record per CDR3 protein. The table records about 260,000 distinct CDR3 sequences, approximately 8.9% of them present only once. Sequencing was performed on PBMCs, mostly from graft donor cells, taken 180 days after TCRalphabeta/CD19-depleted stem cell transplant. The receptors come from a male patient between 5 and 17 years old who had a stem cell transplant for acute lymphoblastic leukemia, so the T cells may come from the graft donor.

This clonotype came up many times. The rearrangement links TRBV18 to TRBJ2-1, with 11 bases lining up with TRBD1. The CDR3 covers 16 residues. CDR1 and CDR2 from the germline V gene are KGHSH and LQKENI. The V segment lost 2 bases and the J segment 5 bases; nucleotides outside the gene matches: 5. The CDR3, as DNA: TGTGCCAGCTCACCAATAGGACAGGGGGCGCACAATGAGCAGTTCTTC. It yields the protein CASSPIGQGAHNEQFF.

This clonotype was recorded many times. The CDR3 DNA follows: TGTGCCAGCAGCACCGACGGGAACACTGAAGCTTTCTTT. Its protein is CASSTDGNTEAFF. The V call is TRBV7-3, the J call TRBJ1-1; no definite D call. V shed 5 bases and J shed 1 base, with 8 bases lying between them. The germline V gene has CDR1 SGHTA and CDR2 FQGTGA. This CDR3 is built from 13 residues. Using reference TRBV7-3 and TRBJ1-1 for the parts outside the CDR3, the full variable domain is GAGVSQTPSNKVTEKGKYVELRCDPISGHTALYWYRQSLGQGPEFLIYFQGTGAADDSGLPNDRFFAVRPEGSVSTLKIQRTERGDSAVYLCASSTDGNTEAFFGQGTRLTVV.

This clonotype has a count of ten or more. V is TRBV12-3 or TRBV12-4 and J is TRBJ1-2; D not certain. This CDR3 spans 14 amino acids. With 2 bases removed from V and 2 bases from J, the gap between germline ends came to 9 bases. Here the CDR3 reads CASSLRRINYGYTF. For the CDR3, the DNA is TGTGCCAGCAGTTTAAGGAGGATCAACTATGGCTACACCTTC.

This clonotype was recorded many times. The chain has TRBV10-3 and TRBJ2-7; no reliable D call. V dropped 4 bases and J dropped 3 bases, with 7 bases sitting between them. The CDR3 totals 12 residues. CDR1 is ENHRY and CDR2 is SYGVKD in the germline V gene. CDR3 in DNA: TGTGCCATCAGTGCGGCCCACTACGAGCAGTACTTC. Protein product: CAISAAHYEQYF.

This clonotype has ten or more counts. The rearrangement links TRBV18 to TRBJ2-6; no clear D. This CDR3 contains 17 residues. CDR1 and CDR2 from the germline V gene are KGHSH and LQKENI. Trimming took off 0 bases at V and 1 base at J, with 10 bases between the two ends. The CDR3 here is CASSPPGAGSGANVLTF. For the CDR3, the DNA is TGTGCCAGCTCACCACCTGGAGCCGGTTCTGGGGCCAACGTCCTGACTTTC.

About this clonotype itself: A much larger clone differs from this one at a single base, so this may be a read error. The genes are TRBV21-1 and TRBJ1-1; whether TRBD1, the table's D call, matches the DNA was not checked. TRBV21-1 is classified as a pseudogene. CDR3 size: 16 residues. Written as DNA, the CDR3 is TGTGCCAGCAGCAAAAGGGGTTTTACGGAATATGCTGAAGCTTTCTTT. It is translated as CASSKRGFTEYAEAFF.

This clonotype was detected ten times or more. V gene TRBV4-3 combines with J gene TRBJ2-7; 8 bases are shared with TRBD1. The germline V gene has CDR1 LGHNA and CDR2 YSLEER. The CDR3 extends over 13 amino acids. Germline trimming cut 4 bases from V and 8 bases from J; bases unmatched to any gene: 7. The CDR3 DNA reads TGCGCCAGCAGCCGAGGACAGGGTATAAAGCAGTACTTC. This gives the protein CASSRGQGIKQYF.

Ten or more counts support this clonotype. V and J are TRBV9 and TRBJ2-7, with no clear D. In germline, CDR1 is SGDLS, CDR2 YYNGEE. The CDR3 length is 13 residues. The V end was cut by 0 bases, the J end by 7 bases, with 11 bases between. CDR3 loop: CASSVDPAREQYF. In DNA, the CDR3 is TGTGCCAGCAGCGTAGATCCGGCCAGGGAGCAGTACTTC. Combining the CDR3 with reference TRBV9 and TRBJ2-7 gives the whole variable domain DSGVTQTPKHLITATGQRVTLRCSPRSGDLSVYWYQQSLDQGLQFLIQYYNGEERAKGNILERFSAQQFPDLHSELNLSSLELGDSALYFCASSVDPAREQYFGPGTRLTVT.

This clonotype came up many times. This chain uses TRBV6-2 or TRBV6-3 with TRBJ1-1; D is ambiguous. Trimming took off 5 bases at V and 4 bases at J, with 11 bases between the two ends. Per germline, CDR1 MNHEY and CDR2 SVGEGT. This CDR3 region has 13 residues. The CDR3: CASSPGTFTEAFF. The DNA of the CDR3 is TGTGCCAGCAGTCCAGGTACGTTCACTGAAGCTTTCTTT.

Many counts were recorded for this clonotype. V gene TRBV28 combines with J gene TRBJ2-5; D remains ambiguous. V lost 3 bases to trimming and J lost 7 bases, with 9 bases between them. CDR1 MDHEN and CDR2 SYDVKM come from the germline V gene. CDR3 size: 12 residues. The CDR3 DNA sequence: TGTGCCAGCAGTTTGGGGTATGGGACCCAGTACTTC. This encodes CASSLGYGTQYF.

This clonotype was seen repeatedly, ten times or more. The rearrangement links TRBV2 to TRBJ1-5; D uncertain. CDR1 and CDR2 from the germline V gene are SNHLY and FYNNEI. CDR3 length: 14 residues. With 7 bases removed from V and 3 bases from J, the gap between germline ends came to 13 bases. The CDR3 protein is CASTIGAPNQPQHF. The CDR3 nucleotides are TGTGCCAGCACAATAGGAGCCCCCAATCAGCCCCAGCATTTT.

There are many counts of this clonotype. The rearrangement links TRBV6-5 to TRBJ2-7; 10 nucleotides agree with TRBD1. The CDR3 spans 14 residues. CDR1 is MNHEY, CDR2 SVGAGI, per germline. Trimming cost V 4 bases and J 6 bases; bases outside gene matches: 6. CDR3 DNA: TGTGCCAGCAGTTTTGGGACAGGGGCACTCGAGCAGTACTTC. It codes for CASSFGTGALEQYF.

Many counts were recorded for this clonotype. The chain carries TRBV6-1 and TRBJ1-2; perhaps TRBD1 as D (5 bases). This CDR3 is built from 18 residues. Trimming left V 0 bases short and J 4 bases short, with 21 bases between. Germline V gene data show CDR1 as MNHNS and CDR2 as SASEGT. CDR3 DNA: TGTGCCAGCAGTGAAGCCGAGTTCTCCGGGTGGGGCTTCTATGGCTACACCTTC. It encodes CASSEAEFSGWGFYGYTF.

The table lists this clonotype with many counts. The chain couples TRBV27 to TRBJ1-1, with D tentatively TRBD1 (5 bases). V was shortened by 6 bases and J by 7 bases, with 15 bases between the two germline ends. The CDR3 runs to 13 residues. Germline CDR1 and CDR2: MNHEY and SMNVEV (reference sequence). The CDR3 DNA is TGTGCCAGCAGCCTTCAGGGAAAAAGTGAAGCTTTCTTT. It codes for CASSLQGKSEAFF.

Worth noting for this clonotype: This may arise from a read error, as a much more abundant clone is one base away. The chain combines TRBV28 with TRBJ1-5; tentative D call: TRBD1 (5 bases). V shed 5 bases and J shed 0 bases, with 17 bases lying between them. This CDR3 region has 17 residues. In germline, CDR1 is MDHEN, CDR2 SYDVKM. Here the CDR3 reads CASSHHPDRNSNQPQHF. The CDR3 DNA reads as TGTGCCAGCAGTCACCACCCCGACAGAAATAGCAATCAGCCCCAGCATTTT.

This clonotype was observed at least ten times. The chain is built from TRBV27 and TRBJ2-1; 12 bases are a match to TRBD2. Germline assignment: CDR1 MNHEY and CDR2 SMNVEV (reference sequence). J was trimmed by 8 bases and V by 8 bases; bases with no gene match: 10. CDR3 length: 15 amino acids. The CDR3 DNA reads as TGTGCCAGCCAGGAGCTAGCGGGGGGGCTTGATGAGCAGTTCTTC. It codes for CASQELAGGLDEQFF.

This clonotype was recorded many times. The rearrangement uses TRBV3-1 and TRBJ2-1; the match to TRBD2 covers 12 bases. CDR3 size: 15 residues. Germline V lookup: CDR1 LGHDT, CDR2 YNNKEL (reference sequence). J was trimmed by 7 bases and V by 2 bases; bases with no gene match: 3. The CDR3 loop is CASSQTSGRTNEQFF. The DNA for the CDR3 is TGTGCCAGCAGCCAAACTAGCGGGAGGACGAATGAGCAGTTCTTC.

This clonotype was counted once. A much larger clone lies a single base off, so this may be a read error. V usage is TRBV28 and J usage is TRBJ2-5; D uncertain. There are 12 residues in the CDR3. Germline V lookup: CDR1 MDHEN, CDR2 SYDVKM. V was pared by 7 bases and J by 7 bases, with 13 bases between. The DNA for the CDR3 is TGTGCCAGCAATGCTACGTCGGGGACCCAGTACTTC. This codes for CASNATSGTQYF.

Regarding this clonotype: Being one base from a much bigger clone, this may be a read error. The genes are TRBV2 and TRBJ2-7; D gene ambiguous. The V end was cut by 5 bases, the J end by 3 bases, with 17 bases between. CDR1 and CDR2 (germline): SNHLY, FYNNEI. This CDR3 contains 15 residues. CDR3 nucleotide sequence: TGTGCCAGCAGTTTAGCCGTACTTTTAAGCTACGAGCAGTACTTC. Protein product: CASSLAVLLSYEQYF.

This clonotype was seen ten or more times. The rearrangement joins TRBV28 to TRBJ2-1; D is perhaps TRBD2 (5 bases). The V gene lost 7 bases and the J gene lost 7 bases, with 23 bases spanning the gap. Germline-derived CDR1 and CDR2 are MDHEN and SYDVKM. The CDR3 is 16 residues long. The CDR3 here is CASTSVSEGAPNEQFF. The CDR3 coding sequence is TGTGCCAGCACATCAGTTTCCGAGGGAGCTCCTAATGAGCAGTTCTTC.

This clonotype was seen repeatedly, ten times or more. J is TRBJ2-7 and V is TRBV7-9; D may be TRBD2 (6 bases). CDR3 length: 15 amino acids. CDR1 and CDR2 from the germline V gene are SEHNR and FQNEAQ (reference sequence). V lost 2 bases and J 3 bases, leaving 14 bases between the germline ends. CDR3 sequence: CASSLWSGRLYEQYF. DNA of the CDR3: TGTGCCAGCAGCTTATGGAGCGGGCGCCTCTACGAGCAGTACTTC.

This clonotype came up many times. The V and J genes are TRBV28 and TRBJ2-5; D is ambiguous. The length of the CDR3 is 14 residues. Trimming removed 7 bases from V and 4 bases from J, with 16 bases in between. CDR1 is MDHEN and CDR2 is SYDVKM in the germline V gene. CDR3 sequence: CASTPQVIVETQYF. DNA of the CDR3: TGTGCCAGCACTCCTCAGGTGATCGTAGAGACCCAGTACTTC.

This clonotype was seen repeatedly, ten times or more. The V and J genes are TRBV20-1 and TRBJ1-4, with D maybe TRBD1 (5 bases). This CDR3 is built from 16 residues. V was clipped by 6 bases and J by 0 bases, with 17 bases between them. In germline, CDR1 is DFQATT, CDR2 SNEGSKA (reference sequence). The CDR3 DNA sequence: TGCAGTGCCAAGAGGGGAGTAGTACCAACTAATGAAAAACTGTTTTTT. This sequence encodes CSAKRGVVPTNEKLFF.

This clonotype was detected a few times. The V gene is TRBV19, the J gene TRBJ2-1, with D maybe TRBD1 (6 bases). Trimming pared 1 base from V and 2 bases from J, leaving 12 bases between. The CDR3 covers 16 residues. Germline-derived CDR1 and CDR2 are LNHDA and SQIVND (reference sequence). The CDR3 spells CASSIVGRGTYNEQFF. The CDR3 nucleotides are TGTGCCAGTAGTATAGTGGGCAGGGGCACCTACAATGAGCAGTTCTTC.

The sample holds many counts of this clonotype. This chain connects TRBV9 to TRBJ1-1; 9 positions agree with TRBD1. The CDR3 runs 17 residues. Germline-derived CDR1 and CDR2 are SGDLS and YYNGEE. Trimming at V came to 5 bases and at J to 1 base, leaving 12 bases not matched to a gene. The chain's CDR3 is CASRAGTGMSANTEAFF. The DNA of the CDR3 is TGTGCCAGCAGGGCCGGGACAGGGATGTCGGCGAACACTGAAGCTTTCTTT.

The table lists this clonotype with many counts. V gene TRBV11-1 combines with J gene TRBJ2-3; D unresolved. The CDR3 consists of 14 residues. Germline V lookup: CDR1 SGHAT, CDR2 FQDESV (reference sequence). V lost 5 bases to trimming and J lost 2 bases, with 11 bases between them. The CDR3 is CASSPRPPTDTQYF. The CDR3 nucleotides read TGTGCCAGCAGCCCACGGCCCCCCACAGATACGCAGTATTTT.

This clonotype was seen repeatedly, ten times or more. DNA for the CDR3: TGTGCCATCAGTGAGTCGGGTCTAGCGGGGGCTCGGGAGCAGTTCTTC. It yields the protein CAISESGLAGAREQFF. The chain employs TRBV10-3 and TRBJ2-1; 10 bases agree with TRBD2. The germline gives CDR1 ENHRY, CDR2 SYGVKD. J was trimmed by 10 bases and V by 0 bases; bases with no gene match: 9. This CDR3 contains 16 residues.

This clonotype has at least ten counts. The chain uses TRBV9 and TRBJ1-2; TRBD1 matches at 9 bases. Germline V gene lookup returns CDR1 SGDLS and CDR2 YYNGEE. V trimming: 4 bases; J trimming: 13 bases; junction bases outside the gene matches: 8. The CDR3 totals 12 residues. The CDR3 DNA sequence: TGTGCCAGCAGCCATTCTGGGACAGGGTTCACCTTC. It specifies CASSHSGTGFTF.

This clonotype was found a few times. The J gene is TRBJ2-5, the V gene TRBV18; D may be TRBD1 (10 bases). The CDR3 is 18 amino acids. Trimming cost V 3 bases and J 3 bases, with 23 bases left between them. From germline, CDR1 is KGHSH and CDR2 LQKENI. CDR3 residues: CASSPRDRGLAGEETQYF. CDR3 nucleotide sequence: TGTGCCAGCTCACCCCGGGACAGGGGACTAGCAGGCGAAGAGACCCAGTACTTC. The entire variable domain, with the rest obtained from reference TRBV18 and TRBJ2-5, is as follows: NAGVMQNPRHLVRRRGQEARLRCSPMKGHSHVYWYRQLPEEGLKFMVYLQKENIIDESGMPKERFSAEFPKEGPSILRIQQVVRGDSAAYFCASSPRDRGLAGEETQYFGPGTRLLVL.

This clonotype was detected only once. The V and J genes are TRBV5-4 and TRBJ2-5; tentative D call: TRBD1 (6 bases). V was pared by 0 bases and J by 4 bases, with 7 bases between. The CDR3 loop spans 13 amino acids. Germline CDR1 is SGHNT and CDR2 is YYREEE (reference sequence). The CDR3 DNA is TGTGCCAGCAGCTTGGACAGGGCAGAGACCCAGTACTTC. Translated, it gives CASSLDRAETQYF. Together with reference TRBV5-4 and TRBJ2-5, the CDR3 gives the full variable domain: ETGVTQSPTHLIKTRGQQVTLRCSSQSGHNTVSWYQQALGQGPQFIFQYYREEENGRGNFPPRFSGLQFPNYSSELNVNALELDDSALYLCASSLDRAETQYFGPGTRLLVL.

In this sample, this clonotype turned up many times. The CDR3 loop reads CAIGTGNEQYF. CDR3 bases: TGTGCCATCGGGACAGGGAACGAGCAGTACTTC. The rearrangement uses TRBV10-3 and TRBJ2-7; 9 nucleotides line up with TRBD1. Germline trimming cut 8 bases from V and 5 bases from J; bases unmatched to any gene: 1. Germline loops: CDR1 ENHRY, CDR2 SYGVKD. The CDR3 is 11 amino acids.

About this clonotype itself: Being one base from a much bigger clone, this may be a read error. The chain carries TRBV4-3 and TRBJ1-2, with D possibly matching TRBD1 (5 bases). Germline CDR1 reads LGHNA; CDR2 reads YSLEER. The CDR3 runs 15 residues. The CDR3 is CASSQEQGGGYGYSF. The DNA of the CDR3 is TGCGCCAGCAGCCAAGAGCAGGGCGGTGGCTATGGCTACTCCTTC.